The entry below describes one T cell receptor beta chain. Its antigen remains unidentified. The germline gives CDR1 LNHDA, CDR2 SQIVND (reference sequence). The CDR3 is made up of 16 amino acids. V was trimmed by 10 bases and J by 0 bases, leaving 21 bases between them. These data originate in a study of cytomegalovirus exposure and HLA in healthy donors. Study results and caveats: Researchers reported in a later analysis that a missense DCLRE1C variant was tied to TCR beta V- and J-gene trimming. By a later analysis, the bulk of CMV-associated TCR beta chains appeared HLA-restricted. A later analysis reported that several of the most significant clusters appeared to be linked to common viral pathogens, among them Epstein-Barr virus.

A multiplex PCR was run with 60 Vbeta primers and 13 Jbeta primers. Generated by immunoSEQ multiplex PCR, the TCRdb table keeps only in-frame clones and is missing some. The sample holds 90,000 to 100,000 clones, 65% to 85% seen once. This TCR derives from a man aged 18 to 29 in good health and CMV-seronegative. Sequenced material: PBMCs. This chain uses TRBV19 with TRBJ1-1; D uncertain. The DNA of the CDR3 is TGTGCCACCCGTAGGGAGGAGCTCGCGATGAACACTGAAGCTTTCTTT. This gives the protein CATRREELAMNTEAFF.